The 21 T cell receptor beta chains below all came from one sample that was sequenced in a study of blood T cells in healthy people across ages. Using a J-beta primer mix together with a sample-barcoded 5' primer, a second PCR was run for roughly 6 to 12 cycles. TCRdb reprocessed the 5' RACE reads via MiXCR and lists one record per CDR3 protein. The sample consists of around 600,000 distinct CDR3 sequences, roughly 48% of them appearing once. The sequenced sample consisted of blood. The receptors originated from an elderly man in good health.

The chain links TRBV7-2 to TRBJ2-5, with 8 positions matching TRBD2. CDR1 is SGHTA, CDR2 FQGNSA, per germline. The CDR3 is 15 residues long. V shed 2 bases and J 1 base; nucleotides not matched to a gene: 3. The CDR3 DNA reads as TGTGCCAGCAGCTTAACTAGCGGATTCCAAGAGACCCAGTACTTC. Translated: CASSLTSGFQETQYF.

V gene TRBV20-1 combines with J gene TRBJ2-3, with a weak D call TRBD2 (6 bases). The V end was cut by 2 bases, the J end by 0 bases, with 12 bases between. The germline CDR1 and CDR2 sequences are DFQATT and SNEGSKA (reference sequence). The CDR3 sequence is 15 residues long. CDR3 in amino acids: CSARLAEQSTDTQYF. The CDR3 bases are TGCAGTGCTAGATTAGCGGAGCAAAGCACAGATACGCAGTATTTT.

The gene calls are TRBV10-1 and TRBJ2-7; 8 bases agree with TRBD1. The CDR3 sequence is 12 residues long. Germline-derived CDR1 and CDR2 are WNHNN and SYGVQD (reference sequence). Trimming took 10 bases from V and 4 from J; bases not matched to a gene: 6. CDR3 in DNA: TGCGCCAACAGACAGGGGAGTTACGAGCAGTACTTC. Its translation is CANRQGSYEQYF.

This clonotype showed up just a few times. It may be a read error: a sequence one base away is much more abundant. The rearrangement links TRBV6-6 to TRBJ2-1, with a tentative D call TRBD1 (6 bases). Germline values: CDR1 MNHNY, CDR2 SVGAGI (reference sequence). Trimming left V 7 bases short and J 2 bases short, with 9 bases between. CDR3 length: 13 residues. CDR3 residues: CASKDSPYNEQFF. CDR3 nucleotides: TGTGCCAGCAAGGACAGTCCCTACAATGAGCAGTTCTTC.

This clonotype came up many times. The CDR3 sequence: CASGQGAGGYTF. DNA for the CDR3: TGTGCCAGCGGACAGGGAGCGGGTGGCTACACCTTC. The chain couples TRBV6-6 to TRBJ1-2; TRBD1 matches at 8 bases. CDR1 is MNHNY, CDR2 SVGAGI, per germline (reference sequence). Losses at the gene ends were 8 bases for V and 7 bases for J; bases not matched to a gene: 6. The CDR3 has 12 amino acids.

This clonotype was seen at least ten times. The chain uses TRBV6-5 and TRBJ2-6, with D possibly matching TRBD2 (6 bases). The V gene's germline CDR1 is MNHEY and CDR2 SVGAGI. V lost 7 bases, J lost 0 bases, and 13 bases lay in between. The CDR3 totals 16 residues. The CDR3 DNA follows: TGTGCCAGCAACCGGCAGGGAGGCTCTGGGGCCAACGTCCTGACTTTC. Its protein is CASNRQGGSGANVLTF.

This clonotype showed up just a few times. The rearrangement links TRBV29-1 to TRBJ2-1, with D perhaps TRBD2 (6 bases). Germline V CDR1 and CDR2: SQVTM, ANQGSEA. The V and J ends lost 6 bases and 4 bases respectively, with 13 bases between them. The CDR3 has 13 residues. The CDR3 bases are TGCAGCGTAGGAATAGCGGTATACAATGAGCAGTTCTTC. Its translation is CSVGIAVYNEQFF.

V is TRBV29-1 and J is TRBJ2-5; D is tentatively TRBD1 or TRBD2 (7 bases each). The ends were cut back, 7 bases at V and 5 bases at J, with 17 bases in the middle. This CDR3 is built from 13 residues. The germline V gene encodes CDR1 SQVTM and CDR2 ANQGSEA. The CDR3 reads CSAPGGVGETQYF. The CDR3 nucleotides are TGCAGCGCCCCAGGGGGGGTAGGGGAGACCCAGTACTTC.

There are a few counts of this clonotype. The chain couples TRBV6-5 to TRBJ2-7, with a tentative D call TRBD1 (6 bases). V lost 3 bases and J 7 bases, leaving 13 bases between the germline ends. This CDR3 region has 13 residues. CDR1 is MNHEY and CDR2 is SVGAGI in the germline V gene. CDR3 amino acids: CASSYGQLCEQYF. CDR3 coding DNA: TGTGCCAGCAGTTATGGACAGCTCTGTGAGCAGTACTTC.

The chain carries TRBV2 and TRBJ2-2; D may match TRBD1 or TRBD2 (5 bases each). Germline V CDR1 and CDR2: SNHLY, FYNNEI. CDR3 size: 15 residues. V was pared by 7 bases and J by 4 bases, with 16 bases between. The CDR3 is CASTRDRSGTGELFF. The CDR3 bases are TGTGCCAGCACCCGGGACCGAAGTGGCACCGGGGAGCTGTTTTTT.

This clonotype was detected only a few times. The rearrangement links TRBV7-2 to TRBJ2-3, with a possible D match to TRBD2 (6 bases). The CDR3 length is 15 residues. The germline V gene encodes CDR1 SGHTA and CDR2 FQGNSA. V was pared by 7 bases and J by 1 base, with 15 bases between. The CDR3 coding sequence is TGTGCCAGCACCCTCCGTTGGGGGGGCACAGATACGCAGTATTTT. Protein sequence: CASTLRWGGTDTQYF.

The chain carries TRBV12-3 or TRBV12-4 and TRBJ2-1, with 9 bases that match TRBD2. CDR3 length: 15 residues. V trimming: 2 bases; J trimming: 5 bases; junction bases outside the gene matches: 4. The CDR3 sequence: CASSLRGRADNEQFF. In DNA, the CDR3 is TGTGCCAGCAGTTTACGCGGGAGGGCCGACAATGAGCAGTTCTTC.

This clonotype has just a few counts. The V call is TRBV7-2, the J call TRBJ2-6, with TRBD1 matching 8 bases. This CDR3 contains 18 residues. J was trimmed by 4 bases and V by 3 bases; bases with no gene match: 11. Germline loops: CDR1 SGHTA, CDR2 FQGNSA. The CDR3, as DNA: TGTGCCAGCAGCTTCTCGCCAGGGGGCGCTCCCGGGGCCAACGTCCTGACTTTC. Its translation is CASSFSPGGAPGANVLTF. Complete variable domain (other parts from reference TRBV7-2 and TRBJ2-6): GAGVSQSPSNKVTEKGKDVELRCDPISGHTALYWYRQSLGQGLEFLIYFQGNSAPDKSGLPSDRFSAERTGGSVSTLTIQRTQQEDSAVYLCASSFSPGGAPGANVLTFGAGSRLTVL.

In nucleotides, the CDR3 is TGTGCCAGCAGCGTGGGAAACTCTGGAAACACCATATATTTT. Its protein product is CASSVGNSGNTIYF. The chain employs TRBV6-5 and TRBJ1-3; D is undetermined. Germline assignment: CDR1 MNHEY and CDR2 SVGAGI. V dropped 6 bases and J dropped 0 bases, with 9 bases sitting between them. There are 14 residues in the CDR3.

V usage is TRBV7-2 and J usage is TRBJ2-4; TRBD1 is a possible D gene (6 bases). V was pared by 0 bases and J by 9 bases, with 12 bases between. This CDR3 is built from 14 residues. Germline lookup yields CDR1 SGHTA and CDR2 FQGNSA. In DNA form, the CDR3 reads TGTGCCAGCAGCTTAGCAGGGGGTAACGGCATTCAGTACTTC. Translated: CASSLAGGNGIQYF.

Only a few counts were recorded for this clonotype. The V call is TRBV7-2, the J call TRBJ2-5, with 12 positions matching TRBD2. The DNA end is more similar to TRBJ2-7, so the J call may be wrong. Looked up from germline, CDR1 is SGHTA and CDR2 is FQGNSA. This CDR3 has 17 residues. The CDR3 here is CASSLASETSGGYEQYF. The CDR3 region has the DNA TGTGCCAGCAGCTTAGCTTCCGAGACTAGCGGGGGTTACGAGCAGTACTTC.

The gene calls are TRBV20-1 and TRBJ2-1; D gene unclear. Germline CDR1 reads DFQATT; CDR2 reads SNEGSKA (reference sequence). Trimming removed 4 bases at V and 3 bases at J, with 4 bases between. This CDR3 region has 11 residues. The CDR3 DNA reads TGCAGTGCTATATGCTACAATGAGCAGTTCTTC. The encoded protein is CSAICYNEQFF.

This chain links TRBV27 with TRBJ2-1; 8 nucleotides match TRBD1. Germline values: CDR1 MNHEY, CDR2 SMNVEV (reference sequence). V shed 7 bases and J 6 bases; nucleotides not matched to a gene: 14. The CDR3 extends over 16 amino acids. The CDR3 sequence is CASTTTVTGVRNEQFF. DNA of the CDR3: TGTGCCAGCACAACCACCGTGACAGGGGTTCGCAATGAGCAGTTCTTC.

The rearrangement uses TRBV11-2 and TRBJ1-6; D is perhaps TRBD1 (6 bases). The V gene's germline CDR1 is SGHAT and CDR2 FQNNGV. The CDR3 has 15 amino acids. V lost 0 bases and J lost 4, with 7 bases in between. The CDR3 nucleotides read TGTGCCAGCAGCTTAGATCAGGGGTATAATTCACCCCTCCACTTT. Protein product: CASSLDQGYNSPLHF.

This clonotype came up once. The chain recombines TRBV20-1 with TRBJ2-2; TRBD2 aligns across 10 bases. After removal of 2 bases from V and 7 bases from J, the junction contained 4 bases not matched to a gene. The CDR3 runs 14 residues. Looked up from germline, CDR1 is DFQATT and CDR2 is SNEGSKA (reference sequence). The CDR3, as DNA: TGCAGTGCTAGACTAGCGGGAGAGGTCGGGGAGCTGTTTTTT. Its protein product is CSARLAGEVGELFF.

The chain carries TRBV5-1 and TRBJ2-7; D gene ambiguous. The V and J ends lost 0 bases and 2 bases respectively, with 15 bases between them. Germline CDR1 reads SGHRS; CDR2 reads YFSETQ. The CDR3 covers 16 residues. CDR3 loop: CASSLGGRYTAYEQYF. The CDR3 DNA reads TGCGCCAGCAGCTTGGGAGGACGTTACACAGCCTACGAGCAGTACTTC. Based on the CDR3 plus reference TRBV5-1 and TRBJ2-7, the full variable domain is KAGVTQTPRYLIKTRGQQVTLSCSPISGHRSVSWYQQTPGQGLQFLFEYFSETQRNKGNFPGRFSGRQFSNSRSEMNVSTLELGDSALYLCASSLGGRYTAYEQYFGPGTRLTVT.